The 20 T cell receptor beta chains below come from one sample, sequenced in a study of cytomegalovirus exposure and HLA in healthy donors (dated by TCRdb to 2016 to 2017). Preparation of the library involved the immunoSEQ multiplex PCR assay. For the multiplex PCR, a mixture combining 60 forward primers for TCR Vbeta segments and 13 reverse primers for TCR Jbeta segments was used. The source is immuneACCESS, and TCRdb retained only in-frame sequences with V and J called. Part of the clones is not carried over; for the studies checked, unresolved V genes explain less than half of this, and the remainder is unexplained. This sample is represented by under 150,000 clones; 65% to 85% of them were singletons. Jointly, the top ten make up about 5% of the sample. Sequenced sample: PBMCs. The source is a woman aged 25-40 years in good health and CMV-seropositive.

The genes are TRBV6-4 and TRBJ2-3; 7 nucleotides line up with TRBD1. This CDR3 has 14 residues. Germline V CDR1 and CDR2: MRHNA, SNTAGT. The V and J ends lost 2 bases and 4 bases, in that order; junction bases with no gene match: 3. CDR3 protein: CASSDKGAPDTQYF. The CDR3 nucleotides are TGTGCCAGCAGTGACAAGGGGGCGCCAGATACGCAGTATTTT.

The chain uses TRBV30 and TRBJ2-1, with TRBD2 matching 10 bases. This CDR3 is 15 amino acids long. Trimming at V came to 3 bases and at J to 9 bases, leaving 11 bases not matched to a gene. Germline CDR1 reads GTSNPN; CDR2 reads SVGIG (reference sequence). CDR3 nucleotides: TGTGCCTGGAGCCGCACCGGACTAGCGGCCAGTGAGCAGTTCTTC. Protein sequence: CAWSRTGLAASEQFF.

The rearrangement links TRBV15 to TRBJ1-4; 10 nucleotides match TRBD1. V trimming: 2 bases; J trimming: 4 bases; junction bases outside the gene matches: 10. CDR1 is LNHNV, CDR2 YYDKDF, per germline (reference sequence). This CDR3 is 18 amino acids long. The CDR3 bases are TGTGCCACCAGCAGAACCCCCGGGACAGGGGCGATTAATGAAAAACTGTTTTTT. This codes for CATSRTPGTGAINEKLFF.

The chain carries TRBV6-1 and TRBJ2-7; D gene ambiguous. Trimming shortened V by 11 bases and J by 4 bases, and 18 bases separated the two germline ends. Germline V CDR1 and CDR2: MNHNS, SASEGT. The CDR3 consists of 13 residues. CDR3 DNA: TGTGCCGGTGGCCTGGAGCCAGAGTACGAGCAGTACTTC. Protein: CAGGLEPEYEQYF.

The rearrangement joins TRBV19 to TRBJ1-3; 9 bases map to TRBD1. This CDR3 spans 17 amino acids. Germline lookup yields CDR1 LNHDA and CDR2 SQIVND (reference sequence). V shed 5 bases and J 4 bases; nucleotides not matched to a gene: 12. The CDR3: CASSALRTGESGNTIYF. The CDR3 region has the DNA TGTGCCAGTAGTGCCCTTAGGACAGGGGAGTCAGGAAACACCATATATTTT. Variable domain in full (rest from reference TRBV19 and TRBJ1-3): DGGITQSPKYLFRKEGQNVTLSCEQNLNHDAMYWYRQDPGQGLRLIYYSQIVNDFQKGDIAEGYSVSREKKESFPLTVTSAQKNPTAFYLCASSALRTGESGNTIYFGEGSWLTVV.

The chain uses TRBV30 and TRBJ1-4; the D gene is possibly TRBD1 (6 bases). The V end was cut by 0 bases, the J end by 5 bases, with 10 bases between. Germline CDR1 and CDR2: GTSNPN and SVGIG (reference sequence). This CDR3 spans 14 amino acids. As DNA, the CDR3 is TGTGCCTGGAGTGTAGGCCAGGGGAATGAAAAACTGTTTTTT. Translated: CAWSVGQGNEKLFF. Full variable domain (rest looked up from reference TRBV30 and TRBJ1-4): SQTIHQWPATLVQPVGSPLSLECTVEGTSNPNLYWYRQAAGRGLQLLFYSVGIGQISSEVPQNLSASRPQDRQFILSSKKLLLSDSGFYLCAWSVGQGNEKLFFGSGTQLSVL.

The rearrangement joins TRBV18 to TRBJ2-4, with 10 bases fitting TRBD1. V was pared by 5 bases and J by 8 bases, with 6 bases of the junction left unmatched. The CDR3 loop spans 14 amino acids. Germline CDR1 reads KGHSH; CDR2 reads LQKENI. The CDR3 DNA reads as TGTGCCAGCTCAACGACAGGGGGCAGGGACATTCAGTACTTC. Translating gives CASSTTGGRDIQYF. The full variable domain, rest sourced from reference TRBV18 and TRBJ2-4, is NAGVMQNPRHLVRRRGQEARLRCSPMKGHSHVYWYRQLPEEGLKFMVYLQKENIIDESGMPKERFSAEFPKEGPSILRIQQVVRGDSAAYFCASSTTGGRDIQYFGAGTRLSVL.

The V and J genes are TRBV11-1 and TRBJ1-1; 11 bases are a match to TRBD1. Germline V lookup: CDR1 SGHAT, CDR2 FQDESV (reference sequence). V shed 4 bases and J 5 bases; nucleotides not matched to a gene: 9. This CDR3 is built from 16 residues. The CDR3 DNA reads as TGTGCCAGCAGCTCCTTCCCGGGACAGGGGGGAACTGAAGCTTTCTTT. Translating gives CASSSFPGQGGTEAFF.

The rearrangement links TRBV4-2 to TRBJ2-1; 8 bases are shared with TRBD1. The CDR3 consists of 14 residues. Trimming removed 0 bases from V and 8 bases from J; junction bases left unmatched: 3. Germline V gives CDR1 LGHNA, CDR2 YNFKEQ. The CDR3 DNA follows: TGTGCCAGCAGCCAAGACAGGGGGCGGGATGAGCAGTTCTTC. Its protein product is CASSQDRGRDEQFF.

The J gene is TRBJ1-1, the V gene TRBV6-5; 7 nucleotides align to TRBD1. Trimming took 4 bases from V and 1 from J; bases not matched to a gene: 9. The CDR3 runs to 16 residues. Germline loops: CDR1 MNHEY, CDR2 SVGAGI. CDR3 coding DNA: TGTGCCAGCAGTTCCAGCCCGACAGGGCAGAACACTGAAGCTTTCTTT. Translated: CASSSSPTGQNTEAFF.

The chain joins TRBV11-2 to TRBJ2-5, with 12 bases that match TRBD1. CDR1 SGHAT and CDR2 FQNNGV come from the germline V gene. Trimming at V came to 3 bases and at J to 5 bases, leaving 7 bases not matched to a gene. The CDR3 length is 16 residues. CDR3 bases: TGTGCCAGCAGCTTCGGGGACAGGGGGCCAGGGGAGACCCAGTACTTC. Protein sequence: CASSFGDRGPGETQYF.

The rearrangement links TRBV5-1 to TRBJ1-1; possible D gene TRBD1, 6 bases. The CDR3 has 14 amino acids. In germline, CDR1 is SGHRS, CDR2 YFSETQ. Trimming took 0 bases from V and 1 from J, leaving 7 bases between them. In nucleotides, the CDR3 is TGCGCCAGCAGCTTGGTGGGGGCGAACACTGAAGCTTTCTTT. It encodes CASSLVGANTEAFF.

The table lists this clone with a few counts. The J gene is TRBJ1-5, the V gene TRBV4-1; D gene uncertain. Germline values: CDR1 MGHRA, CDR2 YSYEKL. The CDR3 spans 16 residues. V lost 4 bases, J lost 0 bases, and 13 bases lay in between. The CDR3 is CASSLPSGYSNQPQHF. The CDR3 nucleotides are TGCGCCAGCAGCCTCCCCTCAGGATATAGCAATCAGCCCCAGCATTTT.

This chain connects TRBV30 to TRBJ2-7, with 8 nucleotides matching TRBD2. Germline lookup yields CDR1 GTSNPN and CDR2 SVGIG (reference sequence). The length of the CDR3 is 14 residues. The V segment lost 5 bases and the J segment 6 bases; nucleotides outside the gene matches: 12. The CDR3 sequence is CAWGLPGLVSEQYF. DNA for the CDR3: TGTGCCTGGGGCCTACCGGGACTAGTAAGCGAGCAGTACTTC.

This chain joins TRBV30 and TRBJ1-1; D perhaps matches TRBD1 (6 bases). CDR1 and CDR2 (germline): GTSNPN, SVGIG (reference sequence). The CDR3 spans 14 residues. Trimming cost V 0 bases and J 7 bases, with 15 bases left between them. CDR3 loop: CAWSVSWTEGEAFF. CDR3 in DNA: TGTGCCTGGAGTGTATCATGGACAGAAGGTGAAGCTTTCTTT.

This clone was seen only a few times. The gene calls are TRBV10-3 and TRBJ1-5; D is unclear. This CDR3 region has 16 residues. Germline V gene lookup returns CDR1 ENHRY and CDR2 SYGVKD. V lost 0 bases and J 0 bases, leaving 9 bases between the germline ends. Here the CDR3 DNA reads TGTGCCATCAGTGAGTCTGCCGGGGATAGCAATCAGCCCCAGCATTTT. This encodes CAISESAGDSNQPQHF.

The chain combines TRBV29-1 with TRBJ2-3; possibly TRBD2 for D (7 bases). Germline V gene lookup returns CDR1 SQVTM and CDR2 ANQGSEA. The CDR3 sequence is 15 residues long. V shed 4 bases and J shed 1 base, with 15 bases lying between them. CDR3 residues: CSVGIVGGGTDTQYF. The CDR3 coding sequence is TGCAGCGTTGGAATTGTAGGGGGGGGCACAGATACGCAGTATTTT.

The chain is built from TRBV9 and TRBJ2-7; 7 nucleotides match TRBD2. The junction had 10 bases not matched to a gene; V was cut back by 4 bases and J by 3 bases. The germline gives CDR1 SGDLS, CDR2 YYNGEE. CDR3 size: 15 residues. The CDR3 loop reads CASSPKSGGHYEQYF. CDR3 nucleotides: TGTGCCAGCAGCCCTAAGTCGGGGGGTCACTACGAGCAGTACTTC.

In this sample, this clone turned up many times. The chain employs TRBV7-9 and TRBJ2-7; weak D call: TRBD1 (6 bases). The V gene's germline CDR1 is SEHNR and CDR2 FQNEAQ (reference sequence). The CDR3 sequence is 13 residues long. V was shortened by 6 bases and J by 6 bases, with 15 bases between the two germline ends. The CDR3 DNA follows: TGTGCCAGCAGATCGGGACACGTTCTCGAGCAGTACTTC. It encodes CASRSGHVLEQYF.

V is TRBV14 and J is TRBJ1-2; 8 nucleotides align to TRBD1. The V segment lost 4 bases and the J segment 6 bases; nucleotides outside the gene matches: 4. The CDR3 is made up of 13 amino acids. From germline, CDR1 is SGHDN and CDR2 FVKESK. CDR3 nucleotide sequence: TGTGCCAGCAGCCCCCCGGACAGGGATGGCTACACCTTC. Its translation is CASSPPDRDGYTF.